The clone carrying this TCR beta chain occurred once. The Seattle site enrolled patients during active infection and followed them longitudinally. In the original workflow: Nucleated cell number was recorded as an estimate derived from reference gene primer amplification. The protocol was immunoSEQ multiplex PCR, while the TCRdb copy is restricted to in-frame clones and leaves out a portion. The D gene and trimming were derived from the DNA, and the V and J assignments and clone size from that table. The sample has about 88,000 clones, about 92% seen once; the top ten hold roughly 7%. This entry belongs to a study of blood T cell repertoires in COVID-19. Overall study: PBMCs, B-cell-depleted T cells, or T cells were the source of the cDNA or gDNA that made up the material.

Trimming pared 1 base from V and 2 bases from J, leaving 12 bases between. The germline V gene encodes CDR1 MGHRA and CDR2 YSYEKL. This CDR3 comprises 16 residues. The sequence came from a man between 18 and 35 years old with COVID-19, enrolled during active disease. The chain employs TRBV4-1 and TRBJ1-3; possibly TRBD1 for D (6 bases). The specimen sequenced was peripheral blood. CDR3 in DNA: TGCGCCAGCAGCCAAGTCCCAGGGGCTGCTGGAAACACCATATATTTT. Its translation is CASSQVPGAAGNTIYF.